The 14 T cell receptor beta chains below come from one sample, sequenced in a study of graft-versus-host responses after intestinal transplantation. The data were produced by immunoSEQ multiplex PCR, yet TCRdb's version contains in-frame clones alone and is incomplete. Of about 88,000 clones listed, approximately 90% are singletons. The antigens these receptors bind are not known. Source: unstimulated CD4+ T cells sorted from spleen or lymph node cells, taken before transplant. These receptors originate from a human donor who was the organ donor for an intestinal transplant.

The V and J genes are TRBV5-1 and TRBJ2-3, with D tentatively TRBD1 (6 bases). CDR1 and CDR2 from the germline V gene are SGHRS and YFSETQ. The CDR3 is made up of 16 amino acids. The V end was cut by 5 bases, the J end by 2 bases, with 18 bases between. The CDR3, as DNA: TGCGCCAGCAGGATCCGGGACATTCATCTCACAGATACGCAGTATTTT. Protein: CASRIRDIHLTDTQYF. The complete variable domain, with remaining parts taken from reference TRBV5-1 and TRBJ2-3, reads KAGVTQTPRYLIKTRGQQVTLSCSPISGHRSVSWYQQTPGQGLQFLFEYFSETQRNKGNFPGRFSGRQFSNSRSEMNVSTLELGDSALYLCASRIRDIHLTDTQYFGPGTRLTVL.

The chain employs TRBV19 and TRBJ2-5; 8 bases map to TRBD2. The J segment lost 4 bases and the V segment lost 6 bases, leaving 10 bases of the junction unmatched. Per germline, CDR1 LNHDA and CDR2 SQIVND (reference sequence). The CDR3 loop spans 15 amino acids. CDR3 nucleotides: TGTGCCAGTAGAAAGGCCGGGACTAGTGGAGAGACCCAGTACTTC. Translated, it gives CASRKAGTSGETQYF. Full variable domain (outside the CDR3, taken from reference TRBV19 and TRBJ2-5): DGGITQSPKYLFRKEGQNVTLSCEQNLNHDAMYWYRQDPGQGLRLIYYSQIVNDFQKGDIAEGYSVSREKKESFPLTVTSAQKNPTAFYLCASRKAGTSGETQYFGPGTRLLVL.

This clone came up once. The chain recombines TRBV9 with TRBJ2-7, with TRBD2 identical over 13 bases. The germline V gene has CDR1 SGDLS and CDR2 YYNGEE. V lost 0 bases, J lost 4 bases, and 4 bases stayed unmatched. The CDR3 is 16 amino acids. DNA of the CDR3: TGTGCCAGCAGCGTAGGACTAGCGGGAGGTCTGTACGAGCAGTACTTC. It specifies CASSVGLAGGLYEQYF.

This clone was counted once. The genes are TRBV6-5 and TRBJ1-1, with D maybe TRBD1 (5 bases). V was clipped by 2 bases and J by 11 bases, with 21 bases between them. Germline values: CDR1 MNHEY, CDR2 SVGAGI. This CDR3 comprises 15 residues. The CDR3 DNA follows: TGTGCCAGCAGTTACACAGACGTTACAGGTTCGTTTGCTTTCTTT. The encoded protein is CASSYTDVTGSFAFF.

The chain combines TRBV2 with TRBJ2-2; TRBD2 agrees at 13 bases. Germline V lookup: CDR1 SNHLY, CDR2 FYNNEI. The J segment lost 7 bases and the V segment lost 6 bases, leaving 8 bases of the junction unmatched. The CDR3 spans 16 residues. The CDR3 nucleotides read TGTGCCAGCAGCGCACTAGCGGGGGGGCCTGTCGGGGAGCTGTTTTTT. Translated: CASSALAGGPVGELFF.

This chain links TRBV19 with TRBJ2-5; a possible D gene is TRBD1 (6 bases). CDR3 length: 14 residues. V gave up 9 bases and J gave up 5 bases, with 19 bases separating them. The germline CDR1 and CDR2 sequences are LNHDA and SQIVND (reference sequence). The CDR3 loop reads CASSGQPNEETQYF. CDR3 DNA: TGTGCCAGCTCCGGACAGCCAAATGAGGAGACCCAGTACTTC. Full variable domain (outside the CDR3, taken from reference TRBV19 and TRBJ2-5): DGGITQSPKYLFRKEGQNVTLSCEQNLNHDAMYWYRQDPGQGLRLIYYSQIVNDFQKGDIAEGYSVSREKKESFPLTVTSAQKNPTAFYLCASSGQPNEETQYFGPGTRLLVL.

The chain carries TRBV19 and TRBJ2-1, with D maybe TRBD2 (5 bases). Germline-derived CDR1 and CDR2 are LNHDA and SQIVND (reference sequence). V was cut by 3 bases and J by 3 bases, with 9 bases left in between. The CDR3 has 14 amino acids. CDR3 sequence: CASSIRGSYNEQFF. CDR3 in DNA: TGTGCCAGTAGTATTAGAGGGAGCTACAATGAGCAGTTCTTC.

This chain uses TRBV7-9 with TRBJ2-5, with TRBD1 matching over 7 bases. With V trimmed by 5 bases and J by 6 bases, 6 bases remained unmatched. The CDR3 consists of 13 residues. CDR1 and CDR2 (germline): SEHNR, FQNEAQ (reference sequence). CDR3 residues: CASSIRQGQTQYF. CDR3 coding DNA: TGTGCCAGCAGCATCAGACAGGGACAGACCCAGTACTTC.

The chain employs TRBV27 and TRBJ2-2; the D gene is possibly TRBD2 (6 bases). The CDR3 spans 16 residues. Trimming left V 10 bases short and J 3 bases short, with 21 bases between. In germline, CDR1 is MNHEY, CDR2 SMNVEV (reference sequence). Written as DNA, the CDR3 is TGTGCCACCCGGGACTCCCGACGGATGCACACCGGGGAGCTGTTTTTT. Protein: CATRDSRRMHTGELFF.

The CDR3 sequence is CASSSSRDTQYF. The CDR3 DNA sequence: TGTGCCAGCAGCTCCAGTCGCGATACGCAGTATTTT. The chain joins TRBV7-9 to TRBJ2-3; no clear D gene. There are 12 residues in the CDR3. The germline V and J ends were trimmed by 4 bases and 6 bases, with 8 bases remaining between them. The germline CDR1 and CDR2 sequences are SEHNR and FQNEAQ (reference sequence).

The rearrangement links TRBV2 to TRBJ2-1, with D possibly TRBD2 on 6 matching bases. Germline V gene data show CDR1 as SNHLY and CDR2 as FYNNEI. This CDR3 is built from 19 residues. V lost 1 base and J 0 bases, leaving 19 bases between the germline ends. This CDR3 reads CASSEGLDYLFSSYNEQFF. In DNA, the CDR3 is TGTGCCAGCAGTGAAGGACTAGATTACCTATTCAGCTCCTACAATGAGCAGTTCTTC.

Here the CDR3 reads CASSVTGGTQETQYF. The CDR3 region has the DNA TGTGCCAGCAGTGTAACGGGGGGGACCCAAGAGACCCAGTACTTC. This chain connects TRBV6-1 to TRBJ2-5; 8 positions match TRBD2. The length of the CDR3 is 15 residues. Germline CDR1 is MNHNS and CDR2 is SASEGT. With V trimmed by 4 bases and J by 1 base, 5 bases remained unmatched.

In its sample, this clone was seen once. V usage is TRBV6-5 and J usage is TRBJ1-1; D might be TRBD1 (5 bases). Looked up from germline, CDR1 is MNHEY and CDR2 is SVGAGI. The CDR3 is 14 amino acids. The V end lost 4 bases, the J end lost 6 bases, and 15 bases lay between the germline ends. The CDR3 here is CASSWTGTIAEAFF. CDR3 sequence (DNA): TGTGCCAGCAGTTGGACCGGGACTATTGCTGAAGCTTTCTTT.

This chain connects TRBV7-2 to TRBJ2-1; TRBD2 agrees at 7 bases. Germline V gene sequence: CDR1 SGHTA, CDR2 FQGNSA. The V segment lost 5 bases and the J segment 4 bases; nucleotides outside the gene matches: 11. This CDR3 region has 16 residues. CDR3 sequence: CASSQSGIVGYNEQFF. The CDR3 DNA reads TGTGCCAGCAGCCAAAGCGGGATTGTCGGTTACAATGAGCAGTTCTTC.